Sequencing of this TCR beta chain was carried out in a study of blood T cells in healthy people across ages. Primers used in a second PCR of roughly 6 to 11 cycles were a sample-barcoded 5' primer and a J-beta primer mix. A single record per CDR3 protein comes from TCRdb applying MiXCR to the 5' RACE reads. This table holds some 760,000 distinct CDR3 sequences, 20% to 30% found once. The CDR3 totals 14 residues. Germline V lookup: CDR1 MGHRA, CDR2 YSYEKL. The sample was also reused in another study, on T cells of mothers and their children.

The gene calls are TRBV4-1 and TRBJ2-5; 7 positions agree with TRBD1. Gene TRBJ2-1 matches the end of the DNA better, so the J call may be wrong. This TCR derives from a boy between 10 and 17 years old in good health. The specimen sequenced was blood. CDR3 loop: CASSPRTGGNEQFF. The DNA of the CDR3 is TGCGCCAGCAGTCCACGGACAGGTGGAAATGAGCAGTTCTTC.